This TCR beta chain was sequenced for a study of T cell responses to AZD1222 COVID-19 vaccine. Study outcomes and limitations: White British donors predominated, females outnumbered males, and clonal diversity was possibly underestimated. Among vaccine-associated CD4 TCRs, coverage spanned spike, with dominance at 160-218 and 743-854. AZD1222 recipients seropositive at baseline numbered only six or seven. Spike-specific TCRs gained breadth and depth after people received two AZD1222 doses.

The data were produced by immunoSEQ multiplex PCR, yet TCRdb's version contains in-frame clones alone and is incomplete. The top ten clones hold about 3.9% of a sample with about 170,000 clones, roughly 93% of them seen once. The germline V gene encodes CDR1 KGHSH and CDR2 LQKENI. J gave up 7 bases and V 2 bases, and 7 bases lay outside the gene matches. CDR3 length: 14 residues. With regard to this clone: The antigen remains unidentified.

The sequences come from peripheral blood, collected on day 0 of AZD1222 vaccination. The chain couples TRBV18 to TRBJ2-7; 8 bases align to TRBD2. This TCR was recovered from an adult in good health. Written as DNA, the CDR3 is TGTGCCAGCTCACCAGGGATAGCGGGAAGGGAGCAGTACTTC. Protein sequence: CASSPGIAGREQYF.